What follows are 8 T cell receptor beta chains derived from one specimen sequenced in a study of human T cells and chemical hapten exposure. The time point: patch test 1, 2 weeks after DPC sensitization. Treatment indicated: therapeutic diphenylcyclopropenone sensitization with weekly scalp DPC. MiXCR was run by TCRdb on the RACE reads, yielding one entry per CDR3 protein. The repertoire holds roughly 120,000 distinct CDR3 sequences, with roughly an eighth as singletons. This specimen was whole blood, taken in connection with sensitization to the hapten diphenylcyclopropenone (DPC). The receptors derive from a man aged 18 to 30 with alopecia areata. Some clones in this sample may be carry-over from other donors' samples.

This clonotype was observed a few times. J is TRBJ2-1 and V is TRBV7-2, with TRBD2 matching over 7 bases. The CDR3 has 15 residues. Germline CDR1 is SGHTA and CDR2 is FQGNSA. The trim removed 1 base at V and 5 bases at J, leaving 5 bases unmatched. In nucleotides, the CDR3 is TGTGCCAGCAGCTTAGTAATTGGGACTAACAATGAGCAGTTCTTC. The encoded protein is CASSLVIGTNNEQFF. Supplemented by reference TRBV7-2 and TRBJ2-1, the full variable domain reads GAGVSQSPSNKVTEKGKDVELRCDPISGHTALYWYRQSLGQGLEFLIYFQGNSAPDKSGLPSDRFSAERTGGSVSTLTIQRTQQEDSAVYLCASSLVIGTNNEQFFGPGTRLTVL.

This chain joins TRBV7-9 and TRBJ1-3; D is unresolved. The V end lost 5 bases, the J end lost 2 bases, and 7 bases lay between the germline ends. In germline, CDR1 is SEHNR, CDR2 FQNEAQ (reference sequence). The CDR3 length is 13 residues. The CDR3 is CASSPEAGNTIYF. CDR3 bases: TGTGCCAGCAGCCCCGAGGCTGGAAACACCATATATTTT.

This clonotype has more than one count but fewer than ten. The chain carries TRBV7-9 and TRBJ2-5; TRBD1 matches 8 bases. CDR1 and CDR2 from the germline V gene are SEHNR and FQNEAQ (reference sequence). The CDR3 sequence is 14 residues long. V shed 5 bases and J 2 bases; nucleotides not matched to a gene: 4. This CDR3 is CASSKGQAQETQYF. CDR3 DNA sequence: TGTGCCAGCAGCAAGGGACAGGCACAAGAGACCCAGTACTTC.

CDR3 residues: CAAGRDEQYF. The CDR3 DNA follows: TGTGCCGCCGGGAGGGACGAGCAGTACTTC. V and J are TRBV21-1 and TRBJ2-7; the table calls TRBD2, which could not be checked here. TRBV21-1 is a listed pseudogene. This CDR3 has 10 amino acids.

This clonotype has more than one count but fewer than ten. This rearrangement joins TRBV20-1 to TRBJ2-7; 8 bases fit TRBD1. J gave up 7 bases and V 6 bases, and 8 bases lay outside the gene matches. In germline, CDR1 is DFQATT, CDR2 SNEGSKA (reference sequence). There are 12 residues in the CDR3. The CDR3 reads CSARRTGQEQYF. CDR3 DNA: TGCAGTGCCCGAAGGACAGGGCAAGAGCAGTACTTC.

This clonotype was recorded at least ten times. The V gene is TRBV6-4, the J gene TRBJ2-1, with D unclear. Looked up from germline, CDR1 is MRHNA and CDR2 is SNTAGT. There are 13 residues in the CDR3. The V gene lost 3 bases and the J gene lost 5 bases, with 8 bases spanning the gap. The CDR3 sequence: CASSEGLHNEQFF. The DNA of the CDR3 is TGTGCCAGCAGTGAGGGCCTACACAATGAGCAGTTCTTC.

This clonotype appeared a few times. The V and J genes are TRBV19 and TRBJ2-5; D may match TRBD1 or TRBD2 (5 bases each). CDR3 length equals 13 residues. V was pared by 4 bases and J by 4 bases, with 10 bases between. The germline V gene encodes CDR1 LNHDA and CDR2 SQIVND (reference sequence). The CDR3 DNA sequence: TGTGCCAGTAGTACGGGACCCGGAGAGACCCAGTACTTC. Residues: CASSTGPGETQYF. Variable domain in full (rest from reference TRBV19 and TRBJ2-5): DGGITQSPKYLFRKEGQNVTLSCEQNLNHDAMYWYRQDPGQGLRLIYYSQIVNDFQKGDIAEGYSVSREKKESFPLTVTSAQKNPTAFYLCASSTGPGETQYFGPGTRLLVL.

The V and J genes are TRBV7-2 and TRBJ2-7; D is possibly TRBD2 (6 bases). The V gene lost 5 bases and the J gene lost 9 bases, with 14 bases spanning the gap. Germline V CDR1 and CDR2: SGHTA, FQGNSA. This CDR3 is built from 12 residues. The CDR3, as DNA: TGTGCCAGCAGCCTTCCATACGGGGGGCAGTACTTC. This sequence encodes CASSLPYGGQYF.